This T cell receptor (beta chain) was identified in a study of technical replicates of blood from several donors. Here immunoSEQ multiplex PCR was the method, and the copy in TCRdb shows in-frame clones only, minus some. The table has over 25,000 clones, approximately 94% seen once. The CDR3 has 11 amino acids. Deletions cut 8 bases from V and 6 bases from J, with 9 bases between. CDR1 LNHDA and CDR2 SQIVND come from the germline V gene (reference sequence). The chain couples TRBV19 to TRBJ2-3, with D perhaps matching TRBD2 (5 bases). The source of this sequence is a human donor in good health. Some clones in this sample may be carry-over from other donors' samples. The sample was PBMCs. The CDR3: CASGLWDTQYF. CDR3 nucleotides: TGTGCCAGTGGACTTTGGGATACGCAGTATTTT. Combining the CDR3 with reference TRBV19 and TRBJ2-3 gives the whole variable domain DGGITQSPKYLFRKEGQNVTLSCEQNLNHDAMYWYRQDPGQGLRLIYYSQIVNDFQKGDIAEGYSVSREKKESFPLTVTSAQKNPTAFYLCASGLWDTQYFGPGTRLTVL.